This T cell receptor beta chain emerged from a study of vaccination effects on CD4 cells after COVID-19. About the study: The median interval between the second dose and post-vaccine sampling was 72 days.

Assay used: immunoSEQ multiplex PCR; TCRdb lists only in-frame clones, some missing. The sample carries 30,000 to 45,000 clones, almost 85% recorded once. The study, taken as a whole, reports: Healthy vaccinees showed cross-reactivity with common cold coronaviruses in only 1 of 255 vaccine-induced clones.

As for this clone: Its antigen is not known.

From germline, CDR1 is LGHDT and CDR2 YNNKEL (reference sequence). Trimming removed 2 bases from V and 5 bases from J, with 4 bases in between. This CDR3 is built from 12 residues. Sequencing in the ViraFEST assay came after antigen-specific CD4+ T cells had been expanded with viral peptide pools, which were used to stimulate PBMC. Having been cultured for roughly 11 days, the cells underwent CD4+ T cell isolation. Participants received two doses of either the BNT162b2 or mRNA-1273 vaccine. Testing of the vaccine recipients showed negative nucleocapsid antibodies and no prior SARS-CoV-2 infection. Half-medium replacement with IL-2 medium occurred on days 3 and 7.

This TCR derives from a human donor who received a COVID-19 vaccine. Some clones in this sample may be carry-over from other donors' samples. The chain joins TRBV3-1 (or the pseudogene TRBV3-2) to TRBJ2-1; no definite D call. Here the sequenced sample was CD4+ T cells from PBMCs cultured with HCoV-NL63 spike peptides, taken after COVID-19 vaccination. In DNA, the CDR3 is TGTGCCAGCAGCCAATTGGACAATGAGCAGTTCTTC. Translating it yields CASSQLDNEQFF.